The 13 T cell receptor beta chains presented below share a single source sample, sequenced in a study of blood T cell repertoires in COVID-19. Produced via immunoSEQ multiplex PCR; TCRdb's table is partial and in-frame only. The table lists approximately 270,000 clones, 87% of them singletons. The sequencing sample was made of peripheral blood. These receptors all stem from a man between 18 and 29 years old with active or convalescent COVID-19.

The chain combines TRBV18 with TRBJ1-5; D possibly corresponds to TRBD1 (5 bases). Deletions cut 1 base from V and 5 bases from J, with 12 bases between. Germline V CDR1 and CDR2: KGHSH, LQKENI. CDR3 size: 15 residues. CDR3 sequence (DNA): TGTGCCAGCTCACCACGGGGGACGGGGGATCAGCCCCAGCATTTT. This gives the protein CASSPRGTGDQPQHF.

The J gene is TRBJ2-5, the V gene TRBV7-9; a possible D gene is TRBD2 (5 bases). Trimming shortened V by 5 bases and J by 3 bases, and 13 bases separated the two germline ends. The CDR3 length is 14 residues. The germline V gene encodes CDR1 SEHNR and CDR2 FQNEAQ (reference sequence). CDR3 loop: CASSPGIYKETQYF. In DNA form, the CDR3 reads TGTGCCAGCAGCCCCGGGATCTATAAAGAGACCCAGTACTTC.

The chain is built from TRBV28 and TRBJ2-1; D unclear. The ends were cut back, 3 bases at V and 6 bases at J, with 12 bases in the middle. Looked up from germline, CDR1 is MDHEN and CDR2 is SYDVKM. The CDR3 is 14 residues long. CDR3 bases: TGTGCCAGCAGTTTGGGCTCATCCGGCAATGAGCAGTTCTTC. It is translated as CASSLGSSGNEQFF.

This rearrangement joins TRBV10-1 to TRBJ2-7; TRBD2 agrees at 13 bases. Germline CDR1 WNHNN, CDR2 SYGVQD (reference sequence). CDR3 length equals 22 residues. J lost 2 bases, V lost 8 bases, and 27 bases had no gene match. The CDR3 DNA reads TGCGCCAGCCACCTCAAAGATAACCCGGGACTAGCGGGGCTACCCGTCCCCTACGAGCAGTACTTC. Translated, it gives CASHLKDNPGLAGLPVPYEQYF.

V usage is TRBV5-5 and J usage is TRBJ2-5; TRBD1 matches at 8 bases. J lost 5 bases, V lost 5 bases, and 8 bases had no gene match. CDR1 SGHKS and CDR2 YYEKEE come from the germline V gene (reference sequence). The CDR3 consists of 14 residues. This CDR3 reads CASSLTGASETQYF. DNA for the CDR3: TGTGCCAGCAGTCTGACAGGGGCTTCGGAGACCCAGTACTTC.

The CDR3 nucleotides are TGTGCCAGCAGTTCAGGGGACCATCAGCCCCAGCATTTT. It specifies CASSSGDHQPQHF. The chain joins TRBV6-5 to TRBJ1-5, with D perhaps TRBD1 (6 bases). This CDR3 is built from 13 residues. V was shortened by 4 bases and J by 5 bases, with 9 bases between the two germline ends. Per the germline V gene, CDR1 is MNHEY and CDR2 is SVGAGI.

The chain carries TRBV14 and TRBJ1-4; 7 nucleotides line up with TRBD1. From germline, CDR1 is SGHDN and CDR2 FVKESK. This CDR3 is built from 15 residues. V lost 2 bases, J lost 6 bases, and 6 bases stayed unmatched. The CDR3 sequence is CASSQLGQDYEKLFF. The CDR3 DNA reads TGTGCCAGCAGCCAACTTGGACAGGATTATGAAAAACTGTTTTTT.

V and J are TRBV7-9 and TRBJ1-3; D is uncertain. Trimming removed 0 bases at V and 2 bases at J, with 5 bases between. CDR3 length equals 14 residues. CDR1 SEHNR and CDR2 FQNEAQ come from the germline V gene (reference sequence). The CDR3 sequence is CASSLAGAGNTIYF. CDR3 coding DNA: TGTGCCAGCAGCTTAGCGGGCGCTGGAAACACCATATATTTT.

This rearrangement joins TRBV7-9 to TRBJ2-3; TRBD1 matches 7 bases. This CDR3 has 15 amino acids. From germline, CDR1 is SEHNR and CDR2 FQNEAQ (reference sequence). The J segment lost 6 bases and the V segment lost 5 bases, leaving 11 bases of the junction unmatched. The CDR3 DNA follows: TGTGCCAGCAGCCCGTCGACAGGGTATATCGATACGCAGTATTTT. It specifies CASSPSTGYIDTQYF.

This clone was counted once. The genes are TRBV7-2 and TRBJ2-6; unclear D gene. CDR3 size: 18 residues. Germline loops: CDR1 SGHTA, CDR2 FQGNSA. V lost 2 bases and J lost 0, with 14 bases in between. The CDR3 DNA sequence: TGTGCCAGCAGCTTATCCGGTACCCCTTACTCTGGGGCCAACGTCCTGACTTTC. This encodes CASSLSGTPYSGANVLTF.

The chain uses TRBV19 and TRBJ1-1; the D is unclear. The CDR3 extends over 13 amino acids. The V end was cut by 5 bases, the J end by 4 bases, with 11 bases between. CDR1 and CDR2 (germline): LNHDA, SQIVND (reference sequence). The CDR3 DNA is TGTGCCAGTAGTCTCGATTGGAGCACTGAAGCTTTCTTT. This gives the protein CASSLDWSTEAFF.

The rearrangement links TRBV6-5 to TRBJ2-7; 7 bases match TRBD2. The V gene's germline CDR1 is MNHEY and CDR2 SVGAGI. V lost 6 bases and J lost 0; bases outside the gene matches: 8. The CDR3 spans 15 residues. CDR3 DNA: TGTGCCAGCAGGGTAACTAGCGTCAGCTCCTACGAGCAGTACTTC. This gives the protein CASRVTSVSSYEQYF.

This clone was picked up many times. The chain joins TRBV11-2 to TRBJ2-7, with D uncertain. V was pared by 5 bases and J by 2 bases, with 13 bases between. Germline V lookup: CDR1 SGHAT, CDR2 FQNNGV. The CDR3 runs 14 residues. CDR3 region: CASSPDLITYEQYF. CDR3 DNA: TGTGCCAGCAGCCCCGACTTGATTACCTACGAGCAGTACTTC.